These 17 T cell receptor beta chains were all obtained from the same sample, sequenced in a study of blood T cells in healthy people across ages (dated by TCRdb to between 2015 and 2016). The library was made by 5' RACE. A second PCR of about 7 to 12 cycles was run with a J-beta primer mix and a sample-barcoded 5' primer. TCRdb reworked the public reads: Q25 trimming with fastp, MiXCR clone assembly, productive beta chains retained. All rows with the same CDR3 protein become a single entry with the most common DNA and genes. This sample is represented by around 1,900,000 distinct CDR3 sequences; around 40% of them were singletons. The ten top clones hold 23% of the sample. The sequenced material came from blood. These receptors were obtained from a human donor in good health.

Concerning this clonotype itself: Because it lacks the conserved phenylalanine or tryptophan at the end, this CDR3 is likely a read error. Because the CDR3's place on the DNA is in doubt, the DNA is left out and the CDR3 is given as listed by TCRdb. The chain is built from TRBV12-3 or TRBV12-4 and TRBJ2-1; TRBD1 was called by the table and not checked on the DNA. The CDR3 is 17 residues long, counting both termini. The chain's CDR3 is CASSFIPGQGAGHTFGS.

This clonotype was seen a few times. The V and J genes are TRBV7-2 and TRBJ2-1; D is possibly TRBD1 (6 bases). V dropped 2 bases and J dropped 12 bases, with 20 bases sitting between them. Germline V gene data show CDR1 as SGHTA and CDR2 as FQGNSA. This CDR3 spans 15 amino acids. CDR3 in DNA: TGTGCCAGCAGCTTAAATCGACAGGATCCAAAGGGGCAGTTCTTC. Translating gives CASSLNRQDPKGQFF.

The genes are TRBV4-3 and TRBJ2-1; TRBD1 might be the D (6 bases). Germline V lookup: CDR1 LGHNA, CDR2 YSLEER. The CDR3 spans 14 residues. V lost 0 bases to trimming and J lost 9 bases, with 12 bases between them. The CDR3 protein is CASSQDSGDSEQFF. The CDR3 nucleotides are TGCGCCAGCAGCCAAGATTCAGGGGATAGTGAGCAGTTCTTC.

Regarding this clonotype: The junction does not match germline at one end; this may be a read error. This sequence joins TRBV7-8 and TRBJ2-3, with D perhaps matching TRBD1 or TRBD2 (5 bases each). This CDR3 comprises 14 residues. The V gene's germline CDR1 is SGHVS and CDR2 FQNEAQ. CDR3 sequence: CASTLGDSTDTQYF. In DNA, the CDR3 is TGTGCCAGCACCTTAGGGGACAGCACAGATACGCAGTATTTT.

This clonotype was recorded a few times. This chain uses TRBV20-1 with TRBJ1-4; D not certain. The CDR3 sequence is 14 residues long. Trimming shortened V by 2 bases and J by 8 bases, and 15 bases separated the two germline ends. Germline V gene data show CDR1 as DFQATT and CDR2 as SNEGSKA (reference sequence). CDR3 region: CSARRAVLDEKLFF. CDR3 in DNA: TGCAGTGCTAGACGGGCAGTTTTAGACGAAAAACTGTTTTTT.

This clonotype came up a few times. CDR3 sequence: CASSGDKKTYEQYF. The CDR3 bases are TGCGCCAGCAGCGGGGACAAAAAAACCTACGAGCAGTACTTC. V gene TRBV5-1 combines with J gene TRBJ2-7; tentative D call: TRBD1 (6 bases). Per germline, CDR1 SGHRS and CDR2 YFSETQ. This CDR3 has 14 residues. Between the trimmed V and J ends, which lost 4 bases and 2 bases, there was a span of 13 bases.

V usage is TRBV9 and J usage is TRBJ1-2; D is undetermined. Trimming stripped 0 bases from V and 4 bases from J, with 13 bases between. This CDR3 region has 15 residues. Germline V gene data show CDR1 as SGDLS and CDR2 as YYNGEE. CDR3 loop: CASSVGRGYGYGYTF. The DNA of the CDR3 is TGTGCCAGCAGCGTAGGACGGGGATACGGCTATGGCTACACCTTC.

This rearrangement joins TRBV7-9 to TRBJ1-6; D is ambiguous. Germline assignment: CDR1 SEHNR and CDR2 FQNEAQ (reference sequence). The V and J ends lost 9 bases and 6 bases respectively, with 15 bases between them. CDR3 size: 14 residues. CDR3 sequence: CASRPTSINSPLHF. DNA of the CDR3: TGTGCCAGTAGACCCACGTCAATTAATTCACCCCTCCACTTT. Full variable domain (outside the CDR3, taken from reference TRBV7-9 and TRBJ1-6): DTGVSQNPRHKITKRGQNVTFRCDPISEHNRLYWYRQTLGQGPEFLTYFQNEAQLEKSRLLSDRFSAERPKGSFSTLEIQRTEQGDSAMYLCASRPTSINSPLHFGNGTRLTVT.

The chain is built from TRBV5-5 and TRBJ1-2; a weak D match, TRBD1 (6 bases). Trimming took off 4 bases at V and 8 bases at J, with 27 bases between the two ends. The germline CDR1 and CDR2 sequences are SGHKS and YYEKEE (reference sequence). This CDR3 spans 17 amino acids. CDR3 nucleotide sequence: TGTGCCAGCAGCGCTTTTATCCCCCCAGGGGCGATCGGAGGCTACACCTTC. The encoded protein is CASSAFIPPGAIGGYTF.

The chain is built from TRBV24-1 and TRBJ2-1; TRBD2 agrees at 8 bases. This CDR3 contains 18 residues. The germline V gene encodes CDR1 KGHDR and CDR2 SFDVKD. V gave up 4 bases and J gave up 4 bases; unmatched junction bases: 14. CDR3 sequence (DNA): TGTGCCACCAGTGACTCTAGCGGTCGGGGGGGCTCATACAATGAGCAGTTCTTC. Amino acid sequence: CATSDSSGRGGSYNEQFF.

This clonotype was seen a handful of times. This chain joins TRBV7-9 and TRBJ2-5; 8 bases fit TRBD1. The CDR3 has 15 amino acids. Germline V gene lookup returns CDR1 SEHNR and CDR2 FQNEAQ (reference sequence). V was pared by 5 bases and J by 2 bases, with 7 bases of the junction left unmatched. The CDR3 region is CASSIQGEIQETQYF. DNA for the CDR3: TGTGCCAGCAGCATACAGGGGGAGATTCAAGAGACCCAGTACTTC.

The chain's CDR3 is CASSSGTAFNTQYF. The CDR3 bases are TGTGCCAGCAGTTCCGGGACCGCGTTCAATACGCAGTATTTT. V gene TRBV2 combines with J gene TRBJ2-3, with D perhaps being TRBD1 or TRBD2 (5 bases each). This CDR3 has 14 residues. Germline CDR1 SNHLY, CDR2 FYNNEI. Deletions cut 5 bases from V and 7 bases from J, with 16 bases between. Supplemented by reference TRBV2 and TRBJ2-3, the full variable domain reads EPEVTQTPSHQVTQMGQEVILRCVPISNHLYFYWYRQILGQKVEFLVSFYNNEISEKSEIFDDQFSVERPDGSNFTLKIRSTKLEDSAMYFCASSSGTAFNTQYFGPGTRLTVL.

The rearrangement links TRBV2 to TRBJ2-5; tentatively, D is TRBD2 (6 bases). Trimming cost V 6 bases and J 9 bases, with 17 bases left between them. This CDR3 spans 13 amino acids. Germline CDR1 and CDR2: SNHLY and FYNNEI. The CDR3: CASRGSPSGAQYF. The CDR3, as DNA: TGTGCCAGCAGGGGCAGTCCCTCGGGGGCCCAGTACTTC.

The chain joins TRBV20-1 to TRBJ1-6; D call uncertain. Germline CDR1 is DFQATT and CDR2 is SNEGSKA (reference sequence). Trimming stripped 0 bases from V and 8 bases from J, with 11 bases between. This CDR3 has 14 residues. CDR3 sequence (DNA): TGCAGTGCTAGAGATATGATCTCATATTCACCCCTCCACTTT. It encodes CSARDMISYSPLHF.

This clonotype was recorded at least ten times. This rearrangement joins TRBV5-1 to TRBJ2-4, with D possibly matching TRBD1 (5 bases). Judging by the DNA end, TRBJ2-7 fits better; the J call may be wrong. The CDR3 is 13 residues long. CDR1 and CDR2 (germline): SGHRS, YFSETQ. The CDR3 DNA sequence: TGCGCCAGCAGCTTGGAAACAGGCCACGAGCAGTACTTC. This codes for CASSLETGHEQYF.

The chain has TRBV24-1 and TRBJ2-7; 7 bases fit TRBD2. From germline, CDR1 is KGHDR and CDR2 SFDVKD. V dropped 4 bases and J dropped 5; count of bases not matched to a gene: 1. The CDR3 length is 12 residues. The CDR3: CATSDGLDEQYF. CDR3 nucleotide sequence: TGTGCCACCAGTGACGGACTAGACGAGCAGTACTTC.

The count of this clonotype is one. The chain couples TRBV29-1 to TRBJ2-1; perhaps TRBD1 as D (6 bases). The CDR3 loop spans 16 amino acids. CDR1 is SQVTM and CDR2 is ANQGSEA in the germline V gene. V was cut by 0 bases and J by 0 bases, with 12 bases left in between. CDR3 amino acids: CSVEDPSRGSYNEQFF. The CDR3 nucleotides read TGCAGCGTTGAAGACCCTAGCAGGGGCTCCTACAATGAGCAGTTCTTC.